This T cell receptor beta chain was captured by sequencing in a study of T cell repertoires in cytomegalovirus infection. Study overall: The study used recently identified HLA-C-restricted and well-studied HLA-B-restricted CMV epitopes. TCR beta signatures that were public indicated CMV infection and matching HLA type.

This clonotype came up a few times. Its specificity is not known. V was cut by 2 bases and J by 2 bases, with 10 bases left in between. The CDR3 loop spans 16 amino acids. CDR1 ENHRY and CDR2 SYGVKD come from the germline V gene. MiXCR, applied by TCRdb to the reads, yields one record per CDR3 protein. This table has some 220,000 distinct CDR3 sequences, approximately 38% appearing once. The study, taken as a whole, reports: Cumulative public TCR beta family frequency identified carriers of CMV plus the relevant HLA. HLA-C-restricted TCR beta clonotypes specific for CMV led the ex vivo response.

Sample: CD8+ T cells from cultured PBMCs, taken from culture after CMV antigen stimulation. The sequence derives from a human donor in good health (CMV status not recorded). Some clones in this sample may be carry-over from other donors' samples. The V gene is TRBV10-3, the J gene TRBJ2-6, with D possibly called TRBD1 or TRBD2 (5 bases each). In DNA form, the CDR3 reads TGTGCCATCAGTGAGGGGGACGGCGCTGGGGCCAACGTCCTGACTTTC. Protein: CAISEGDGAGANVLTF.